This T cell receptor (beta chain) was sequenced during a study of T cell responses to AZD1222 COVID-19 vaccine. Findings and caveats of the study: Repertoires in all cases were sampled only once the peak T cell response had passed.

Sequencing was performed with immunoSEQ multiplex PCR; in TCRdb, only in-frame clones are kept and a portion is missing. Of more than 250,000 clones detected, roughly 93% appear once; the ten largest clones hold around 0.6%. Remarks on this clone: What it recognizes is unknown.

CDR1 MNHNS and CDR2 SASEGT come from the germline V gene. This CDR3 region has 16 residues. V trimming: 0 bases; J trimming: 1 base; junction bases outside the gene matches: 4. The receptor comes from an adult in good health. V usage is TRBV6-1 and J usage is TRBJ2-3; 7 nucleotides match TRBD1. This specimen consisted of peripheral blood, obtained on day 0 of AZD1222 vaccination. DNA of the CDR3: TGTGCCAGCAGTGAAGCGGATCAGGGGGGCACAGATACGCAGTATTTT. This gives the protein CASSEADQGGTDTQYF.